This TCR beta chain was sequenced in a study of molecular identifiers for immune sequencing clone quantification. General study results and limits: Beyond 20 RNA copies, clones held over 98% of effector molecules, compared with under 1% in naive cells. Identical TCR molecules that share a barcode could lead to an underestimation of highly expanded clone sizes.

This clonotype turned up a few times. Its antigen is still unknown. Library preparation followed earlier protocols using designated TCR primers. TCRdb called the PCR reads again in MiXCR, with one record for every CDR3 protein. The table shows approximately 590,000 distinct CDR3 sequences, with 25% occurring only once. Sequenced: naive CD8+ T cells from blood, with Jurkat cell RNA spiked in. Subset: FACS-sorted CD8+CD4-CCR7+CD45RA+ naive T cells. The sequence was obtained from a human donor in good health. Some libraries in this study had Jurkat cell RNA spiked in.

The CDR3 sequence: CASTPLQGHTEAFF. In nucleotides, the CDR3 is TGTGCCAGTACCCCATTACAGGGCCACACTGAAGCTTTCTTT. The V and J genes are TRBV19 and TRBJ1-1; TRBD1 might be the D (6 bases). V lost 7 bases to trimming and J lost 3 bases, with 15 bases between them. The CDR3 is made up of 14 amino acids. Germline CDR1 and CDR2: LNHDA and SQIVND (reference sequence).